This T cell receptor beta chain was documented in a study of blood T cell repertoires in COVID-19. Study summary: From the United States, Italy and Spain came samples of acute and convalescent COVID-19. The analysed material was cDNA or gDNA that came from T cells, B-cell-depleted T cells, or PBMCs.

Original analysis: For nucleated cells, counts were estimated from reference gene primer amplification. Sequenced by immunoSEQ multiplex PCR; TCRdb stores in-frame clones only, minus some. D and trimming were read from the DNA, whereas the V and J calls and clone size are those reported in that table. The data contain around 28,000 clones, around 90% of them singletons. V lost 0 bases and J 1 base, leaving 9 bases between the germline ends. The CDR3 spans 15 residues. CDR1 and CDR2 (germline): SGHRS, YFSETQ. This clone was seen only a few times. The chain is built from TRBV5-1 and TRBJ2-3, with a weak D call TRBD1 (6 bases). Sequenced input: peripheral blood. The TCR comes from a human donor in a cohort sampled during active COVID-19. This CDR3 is CASSLARGGTDTQYF. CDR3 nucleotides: TGCGCCAGCAGCTTGGCCAGGGGTGGCACAGATACGCAGTATTTT.